The 7 T cell receptor beta chains below all came from one sample that was sequenced in a study of beta chain features in type 1 diabetes. As every portion of the isolated RNA was reverse transcribed, the sequencing read expressed TCRB transcripts. TCRdb's copy holds only in-frame clones and misses some; the assay was immunoSEQ multiplex PCR. This table holds some 150,000 clones, nearly 50% found once. Sequenced sample: Tregs from blood. These receptors were taken from a man between 18 and 29 years old in good health.

The chain is built from TRBV2 and TRBJ1-1, with TRBD1 as a possible D gene (6 bases). Germline lookup yields CDR1 SNHLY and CDR2 FYNNEI. Trimming took off 6 bases at V and 2 bases at J, with 13 bases between the two ends. This CDR3 has 14 amino acids. The CDR3 protein is CASRGTMVNTEAFF. DNA of the CDR3: TGTGCCAGCAGGGGGACAATGGTAAACACTGAAGCTTTCTTT.

The chain carries TRBV5-1 and TRBJ2-7; 8 nucleotides agree with TRBD1. Germline CDR1 and CDR2: SGHRS and YFSETQ. Losses at the gene ends were 4 bases for V and 6 bases for J; bases not matched to a gene: 3. There are 12 residues in the CDR3. CDR3 nucleotides: TGCGCCAGCAGCATTGACAGGGGCGAGCAGTACTTC. Encoded protein: CASSIDRGEQYF. Looking up the rest from reference TRBV5-1 and TRBJ2-7 gives the full variable domain: KAGVTQTPRYLIKTRGQQVTLSCSPISGHRSVSWYQQTPGQGLQFLFEYFSETQRNKGNFPGRFSGRQFSNSRSEMNVSTLELGDSALYLCASSIDRGEQYFGPGTRLTVT.

The chain's CDR3 is CATSRDSAGVGLEQFF. CDR3 in DNA: TGTGCCACCAGCAGAGATTCAGCGGGAGTGGGGTTGGAGCAGTTCTTC. The rearrangement links TRBV15 to TRBJ2-1, with TRBD2 matching 8 bases. Germline loops: CDR1 LNHNV, CDR2 YYDKDF (reference sequence). Losses at the gene ends were 0 bases for V and 10 bases for J; bases not matched to a gene: 11. This CDR3 comprises 16 residues.

The chain carries TRBV5-1 and TRBJ2-4; TRBD1 matches 11 bases. The junction had 3 bases not matched to a gene; V was cut back by 2 bases and J by 5 bases. Germline V gene lookup returns CDR1 SGHRS and CDR2 YFSETQ. The CDR3 is made up of 15 amino acids. In DNA, the CDR3 is TGCGCCAGCAGCTTCTGGACAGGGGGCGAAAACATTCAGTACTTC. It yields the protein CASSFWTGGENIQYF.

This clone was counted between two and nine times. The chain carries TRBV19 and TRBJ2-7, with D unresolved. Germline V gene sequence: CDR1 LNHDA, CDR2 SQIVND (reference sequence). The length of the CDR3 is 13 residues. Trimming took off 1 base at V and 1 base at J, with 5 bases between the two ends. CDR3 nucleotide sequence: TGTGCCAGTAGTATAGGCAGATCCTACGAGCAGTACTTC. It translates to CASSIGRSYEQYF. The variable domain in full, completed from reference TRBV19 and TRBJ2-7, reads DGGITQSPKYLFRKEGQNVTLSCEQNLNHDAMYWYRQDPGQGLRLIYYSQIVNDFQKGDIAEGYSVSREKKESFPLTVTSAQKNPTAFYLCASSIGRSYEQYFGPGTRLTVT.

The J gene is TRBJ2-1, the V gene TRBV7-2; D is possibly TRBD1 (5 bases). This CDR3 contains 15 residues. Germline V gene data show CDR1 as SGHTA and CDR2 as FQGNSA. The ends were cut back, 0 bases at V and 0 bases at J, with 6 bases in the middle. In nucleotides, the CDR3 is TGTGCCAGCAGCTTAGCGGGGCCCTCCTACAATGAGCAGTTCTTC. Protein product: CASSLAGPSYNEQFF.

The chain has TRBV27 and TRBJ2-6; a possible D gene is TRBD1 (6 bases). CDR3 length: 15 amino acids. The V gene lost 6 bases and the J gene lost 2 bases, with 11 bases spanning the gap. Germline assignment: CDR1 MNHEY and CDR2 SMNVEV (reference sequence). CDR3 nucleotide sequence: TGTGCCAGCAGACAACAGGGACCTGGGGCCAACGTCCTGACTTTC. It specifies CASRQQGPGANVLTF.